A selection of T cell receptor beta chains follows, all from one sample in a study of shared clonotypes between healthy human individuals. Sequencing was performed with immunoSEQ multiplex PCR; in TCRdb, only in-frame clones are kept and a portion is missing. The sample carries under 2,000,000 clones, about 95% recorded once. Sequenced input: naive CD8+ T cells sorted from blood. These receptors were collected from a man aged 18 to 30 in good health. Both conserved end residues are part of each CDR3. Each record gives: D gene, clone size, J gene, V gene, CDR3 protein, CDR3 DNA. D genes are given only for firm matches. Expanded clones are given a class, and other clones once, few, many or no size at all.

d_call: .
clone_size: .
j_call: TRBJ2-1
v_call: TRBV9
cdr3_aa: CASSGPLSDEQFF
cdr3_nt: TGTGCCAGCAGCGGACCCTTATCAGATGAGCAGTTCTTC

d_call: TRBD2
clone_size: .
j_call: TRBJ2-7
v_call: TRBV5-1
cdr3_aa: CASSWEGAYEQYF
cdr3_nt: TGCGCCAGCAGCTGGGAGGGAGCCTACGAGCAGTACTTC

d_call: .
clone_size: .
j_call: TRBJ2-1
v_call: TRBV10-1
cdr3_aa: CASSPSSDNEQFF
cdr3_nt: TGCGCCAGCAGTCCTAGCTCGGACAATGAGCAGTTCTTC

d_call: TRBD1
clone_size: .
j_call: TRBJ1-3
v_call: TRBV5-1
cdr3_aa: CASSLSDRDGLGNTIYF
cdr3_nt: TGCGCCAGCAGCTTAAGCGACAGGGATGGGCTTGGAAACACCATATATTTT

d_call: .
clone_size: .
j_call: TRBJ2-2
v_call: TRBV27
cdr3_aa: CASSLGDTGELFF
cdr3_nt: TGTGCCAGCAGTTTAGGAGACACCGGGGAGCTGTTTTTT

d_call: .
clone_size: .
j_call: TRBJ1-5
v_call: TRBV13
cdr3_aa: CASSRGGDQPQHF
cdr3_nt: TGTGCCAGCAGCAGGGGGGGGGATCAGCCCCAGCATTTT

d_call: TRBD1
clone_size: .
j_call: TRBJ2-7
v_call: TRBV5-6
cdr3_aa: CASSHKQGVLYEQYF
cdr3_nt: TGTGCCAGCAGCCATAAACAGGGGGTCCTCTACGAGCAGTACTTC

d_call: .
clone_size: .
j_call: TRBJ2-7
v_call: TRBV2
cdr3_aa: CASTFGTYEQYF
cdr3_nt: TGTGCCAGCACATTCGGAACCTACGAGCAGTACTTC

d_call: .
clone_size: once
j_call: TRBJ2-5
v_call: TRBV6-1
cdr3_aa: CASSEEYMAGPSLAQYF
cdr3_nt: TGTGCCAGCAGTGAAGAGTATATGGCGGGCCCATCTTTGGCCCAGTACTTC

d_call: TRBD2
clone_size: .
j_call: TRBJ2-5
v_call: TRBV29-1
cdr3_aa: CSVLREMETQYF
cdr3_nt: TGCAGCGTGTTGCGGGAGATGGAGACCCAGTACTTC

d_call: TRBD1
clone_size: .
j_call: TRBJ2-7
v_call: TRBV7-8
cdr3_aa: CASSFGQGHSYEQYF
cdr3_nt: TGTGCCAGCAGCTTTGGACAGGGGCATTCCTACGAGCAGTACTTC

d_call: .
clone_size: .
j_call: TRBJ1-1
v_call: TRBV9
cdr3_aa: CASSAGPLGTEAFF
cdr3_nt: TGTGCCAGCAGCGCGGGACCCCTTGGCACTGAAGCTTTCTTT

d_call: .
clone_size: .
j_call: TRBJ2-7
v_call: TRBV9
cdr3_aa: CASSGPSGIYEQYF
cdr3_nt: TGTGCCAGCAGCGGACCTTCAGGGATCTACGAGCAGTACTTC

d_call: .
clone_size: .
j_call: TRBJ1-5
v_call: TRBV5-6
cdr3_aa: CASSLGTGYEPQHF
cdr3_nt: TGTGCCAGCAGCTTGGGTACAGGGTACGAGCCCCAGCATTTT

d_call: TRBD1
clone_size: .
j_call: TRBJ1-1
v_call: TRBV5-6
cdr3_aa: CASSLVTGADTEAFF
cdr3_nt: TGTGCCAGCAGCTTGGTGACAGGGGCGGACACTGAAGCTTTCTTT

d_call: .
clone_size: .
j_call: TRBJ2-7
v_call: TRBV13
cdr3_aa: CASSSDSVSYEQYF
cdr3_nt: TGTGCCAGCAGCTCGGACAGCGTCTCCTACGAGCAGTACTTC

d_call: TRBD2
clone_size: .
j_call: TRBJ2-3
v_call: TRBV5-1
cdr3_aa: CASSFRGTITDTQYF
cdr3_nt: TGCGCCAGCAGCTTTCGGGGGACTATCACAGATACGCAGTATTTT

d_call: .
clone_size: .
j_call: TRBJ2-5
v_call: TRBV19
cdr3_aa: CASSPRTGLETQYF
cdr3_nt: TGTGCCAGTAGTCCCCGCACAGGGCTAGAGACCCAGTACTTC

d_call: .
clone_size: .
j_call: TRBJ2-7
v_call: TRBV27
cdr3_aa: CASSSKGGTYEQYF
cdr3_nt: TGTGCCAGCAGTTCAAAAGGGGGTACCTACGAGCAGTACTTC

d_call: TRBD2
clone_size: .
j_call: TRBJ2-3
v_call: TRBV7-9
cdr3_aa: CASSLGGGASTDTQYF
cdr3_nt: TGTGCCAGCAGCTTAGGCGGGGGGGCTAGCACAGATACGCAGTATTTT

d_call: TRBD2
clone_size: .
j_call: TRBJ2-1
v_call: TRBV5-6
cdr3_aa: CASSFALAGRGNEQFF
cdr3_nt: TGTGCCAGCAGTTTTGCGCTAGCGGGAAGGGGGAATGAGCAGTTCTTC

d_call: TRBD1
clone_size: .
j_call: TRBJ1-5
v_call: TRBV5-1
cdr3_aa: CASSTGQGGNNQPQHF
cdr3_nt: TGCGCCAGCAGCACGGGACAGGGAGGGAACAATCAGCCCCAGCATTTT

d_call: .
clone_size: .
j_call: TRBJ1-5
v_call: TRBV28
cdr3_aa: CASSRGGGVQHF
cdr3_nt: TGTGCCAGCAGTCGTGGCGGGGGAGTCCAGCATTTT

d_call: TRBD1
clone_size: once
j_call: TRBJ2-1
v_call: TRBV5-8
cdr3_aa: CASSLLAGGFGEQFF
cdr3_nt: TGTGCCAGCAGCTTGCTGGCAGGGGGATTTGGTGAGCAGTTCTTC

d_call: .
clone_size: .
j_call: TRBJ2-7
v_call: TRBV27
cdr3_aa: CASSLFQGYEQYF
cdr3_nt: TGTGCCAGCAGTTTATTCCAGGGCTACGAGCAGTACTTC

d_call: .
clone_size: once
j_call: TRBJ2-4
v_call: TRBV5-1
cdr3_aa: CASSSPSGTMENIQYF
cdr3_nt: TGCGCCAGCAGCTCGCCCTCCGGGACAATGGAAAACATTCAGTACTTC

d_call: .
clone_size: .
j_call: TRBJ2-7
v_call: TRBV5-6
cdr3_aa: CASGTGTEYYEQYF
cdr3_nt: TGTGCCAGCGGAACCGGGACGGAGTACTACGAGCAGTACTTC

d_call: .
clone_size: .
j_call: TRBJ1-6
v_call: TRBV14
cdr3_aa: CASSQDIRGSRLYNSPLHF
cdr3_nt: TGTGCCAGCAGCCAGGACATCCGGGGCAGTAGACTCTATAATTCACCCCTCCACTTT

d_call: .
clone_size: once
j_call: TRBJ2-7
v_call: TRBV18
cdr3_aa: CASSPPKVPFGEQYF
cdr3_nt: TGTGCCAGCTCACCACCCAAGGTTCCTTTCGGGGAGCAGTACTTC

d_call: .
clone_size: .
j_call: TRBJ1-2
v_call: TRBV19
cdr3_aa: CASSTLYGYTF
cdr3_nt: TGTGCCAGTAGTACGCTCTATGGCTACACCTTC

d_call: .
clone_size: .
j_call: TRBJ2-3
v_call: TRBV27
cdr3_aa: CASSLRQGTDTQYF
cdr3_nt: TGTGCCAGCAGTCTCAGACAGGGCACAGATACGCAGTATTTT

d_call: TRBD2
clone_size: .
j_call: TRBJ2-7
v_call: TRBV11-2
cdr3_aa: CASSLDGGNYEQYF
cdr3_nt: TGTGCCAGCAGCTTAGACGGGGGGAACTACGAGCAGTACTTC

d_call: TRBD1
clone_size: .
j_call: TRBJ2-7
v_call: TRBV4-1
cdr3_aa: CASSQVGTAYEQYF
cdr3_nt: TGCGCCAGCAGCCAGGTCGGGACAGCGTACGAGCAGTACTTC

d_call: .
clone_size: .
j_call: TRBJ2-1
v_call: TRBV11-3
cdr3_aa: CASSIANEQFF
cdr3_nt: TGTGCCAGCAGCATCGCCAATGAGCAGTTCTTC

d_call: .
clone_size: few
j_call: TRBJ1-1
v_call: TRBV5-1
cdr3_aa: CASSLEWGNTEAFF
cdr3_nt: TGCGCCAGCAGCTTGGAATGGGGGAACACTGAAGCTTTCTTT

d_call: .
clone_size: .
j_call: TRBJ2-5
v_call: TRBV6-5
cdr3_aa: CASSYFPDSEGETQYF
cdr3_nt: TGTGCCAGCAGTTACTTCCCGGACTCGGAGGGAGAGACCCAGTACTTC